The 20 T cell receptor beta chains below were found in one sample sequenced in a study of identical twins. TCRdb reprocessed the 5' RACE reads with MiXCR, giving one entry per CDR3 protein. The sample includes approximately 680,000 distinct CDR3 sequences, about 7.1% of them seen just once. These data also formed part of another study, on yellow fever vaccine responses in identical twins.

The sequenced sample was PBMCs. These receptors were taken from a woman younger than 35 in good health.

This clonotype has a handful of counts. The V call is TRBV20-1, the J call TRBJ2-2; D remains unclear. V was clipped by 1 base and J by 7 bases, with 10 bases between them. The CDR3 spans 13 residues. The V gene's germline CDR1 is DFQATT and CDR2 SNEGSKA (reference sequence). This CDR3 is CSARVFRDGELFF. CDR3 nucleotide sequence: TGCAGTGCTAGAGTTTTTAGGGACGGGGAGCTGTTTTTT.

This rearrangement joins TRBV12-3 or TRBV12-4 to TRBJ2-7; 8 bases fit TRBD1. V was pared by 6 bases and J by 7 bases, with 20 bases of the junction left unmatched. CDR3 size: 17 residues. The CDR3 region has the DNA TGTGCCAGCAGCCCGGCGCGACAGGGGTCGGGACCTTCGGAGCAGTACGTC. This sequence encodes CASSPARQGSGPSEQYV.

The V gene is TRBV15, the J gene TRBJ1-5; D gene uncertain. From germline, CDR1 is LNHNV and CDR2 YYDKDF (reference sequence). The CDR3 is 14 amino acids. V was shortened by 6 bases and J by 0 bases, with 9 bases between the two germline ends. The CDR3 loop reads CATSEDYSNQPQHF. The CDR3 DNA reads TGTGCCACCAGTGAGGATTATAGCAATCAGCCCCAGCATTTT.

V usage is TRBV28 and J usage is TRBJ2-7; 8 nucleotides agree with TRBD1. V gave up 6 bases and J gave up 5 bases; unmatched junction bases: 9. CDR1 is MDHEN, CDR2 SYDVKM, per germline. CDR3 size: 14 residues. This CDR3 is CASSPGGAIHEQYF. Written as DNA, the CDR3 is TGTGCCAGCAGCCCAGGGGGCGCGATCCACGAGCAGTACTTC. The full variable domain, completed using reference TRBV28 and TRBJ2-7, is DVKVTQSSRYLVKRTGEKVFLECVQDMDHENMFWYRQDPGLGLRLIYFSYDVKMKEKGDIPEGYSVSREKKERFSLILESASTNQTSMYLCASSPGGAIHEQYFGPGTRLTVT.

This clonotype came up a few times. The rearrangement uses TRBV20-1 and TRBJ2-2; 11 nucleotides align to TRBD2. Germline V gene lookup returns CDR1 DFQATT and CDR2 SNEGSKA (reference sequence). The trim removed 0 bases at V and 5 bases at J, leaving 8 bases unmatched. The CDR3 is made up of 17 amino acids. For the CDR3, the DNA is TGCAGTGCTAGAGAGGGGGTAGCGGGAGGGATTACCGGGGAGCTGTTTTTT. Translation gives CSAREGVAGGITGELFF.

This clonotype was recorded a few times. The chain couples TRBV21-1 to TRBJ2-7; the D call in the table, TRBD1, was not verified against the DNA. TRBV21-1 is described as a pseudogene. The CDR3 has 13 residues. The CDR3 sequence: CASSKQGYYEQYV. The CDR3 nucleotides read TGTGCCAGCAGCAAGCAGGGTTACTACGAGCAGTACGTC.

This clonotype was found a few times. V is TRBV20-1 and J is TRBJ2-7; D call uncertain. Trimming removed 1 base from V and 3 bases from J, with 16 bases in between. The germline V gene has CDR1 DFQATT and CDR2 SNEGSKA (reference sequence). The CDR3 covers 15 residues. The CDR3 DNA is TGCAGTGCTAGAGGAGTAGGTGAAAGTCTCTACGAGCAGTACGTC. Encoded protein: CSARGVGESLYEQYV.

This clonotype has a handful of counts. The chain recombines TRBV28 with TRBJ2-3; 10 positions match TRBD2. Germline V lookup: CDR1 MDHEN, CDR2 SYDVKM. The V segment lost 8 bases and the J segment 4 bases; nucleotides outside the gene matches: 6. The CDR3 is 14 residues long. CDR3 protein: CASYSGRWSDTQYF. In DNA, the CDR3 is TGTGCCAGCTATAGCGGGAGGTGGTCAGATACGCAGTATTTT.

This clonotype was picked up one time. The rearrangement uses TRBV10-2 and TRBJ2-1; a possible D gene is TRBD1 (6 bases). Between the trimmed V and J ends, which lost 0 bases and 5 bases, there was a span of 14 bases. This CDR3 contains 16 residues. Germline CDR1 is WSHSY and CDR2 is SAAADI. CDR3 region: CASSESIGGRNNEQFF. CDR3 coding DNA: TGCGCCAGCAGTGAGTCGATAGGGGGTAGGAACAATGAGCAGTTCTTC.

Only a few counts were recorded for this clonotype. V usage is TRBV14 and J usage is TRBJ2-7; no definite D call. CDR1 SGHDN and CDR2 FVKESK come from the germline V gene. With 10 bases removed from V and 5 bases from J, the gap between germline ends came to 9 bases. The CDR3 extends over 10 amino acids. CDR3 nucleotide sequence: TGTGCCATTCGCGGTGACGAGCAGTACTTC. It translates to CAIRGDEQYF.

This clonotype has more than one count but fewer than ten. The chain combines TRBV28 with TRBJ1-2, with D maybe TRBD1 (5 bases). Trimming shortened V by 8 bases and J by 4 bases, and 5 bases separated the two germline ends. CDR1 and CDR2 (germline): MDHEN, SYDVKM. CDR3 length: 10 amino acids. The CDR3 protein is CASGTYGYTF. In DNA form, the CDR3 reads TGTGCCAGCGGGACCTATGGCTACACCTTC.

The chain uses TRBV20-1 and TRBJ2-1, with 12 bases matching TRBD1. The CDR3 runs 15 residues. Unmatched junction bases numbered 10, after V lost 6 bases and J lost 7 bases. Germline V gene data show CDR1 as DFQATT and CDR2 as SNEGSKA (reference sequence). CDR3 DNA: TGCAGTGCCCACCCGGGACAGGGGGCAGGGAATGAGCAGTTCTTC. Translated: CSAHPGQGAGNEQFF.

This clonotype was seen ten or more times. V usage is TRBV10-3 and J usage is TRBJ2-7, with 8 bases fitting TRBD2. The junction had 8 bases not matched to a gene; V was cut back by 4 bases and J by 3 bases. Germline CDR1 and CDR2: ENHRY and SYGVKD. This CDR3 contains 15 residues. CDR3 sequence: CAISVTTGTSYEQYF. CDR3 in DNA: TGTGCCATCAGTGTGACCACCGGGACTAGCTACGAGCAGTACTTC.

In this sample, this clonotype turned up many times. The chain employs TRBV12-3 or TRBV12-4 and TRBJ2-3; D not resolved. CDR3 length equals 13 residues. The V gene lost 7 bases and the J gene lost 2 bases, with 10 bases spanning the gap. CDR3 nucleotide sequence: TGTGCCAGCATTGGGTGGAACACAGATACGCAGTATTTT. Residues: CASIGWNTDTQYF.

The rearrangement joins TRBV18 to TRBJ1-5, with a possible D match to TRBD1 (5 bases). The CDR3 loop spans 16 amino acids. V gave up 5 bases and J gave up 5 bases, with 19 bases separating them. CDR1 KGHSH and CDR2 LQKENI come from the germline V gene. CDR3 protein: CASSSTGRTLDQPQHF. CDR3 nucleotides: TGTGCCAGCTCATCAACGGGGAGGACACTCGATCAGCCCCAGCATTTT.

This clonotype came up a few times. The chain joins TRBV14 to TRBJ2-5, with a weak D call TRBD2 (5 bases). The germline gives CDR1 SGHDN, CDR2 FVKESK. Trimming shortened V by 4 bases and J by 5 bases, and 11 bases separated the two germline ends. The CDR3 loop spans 13 amino acids. CDR3 DNA: TGTGCCAGCAGCCGGCCGGGATCGGAGACCCAGTACTTC. Translated, it gives CASSRPGSETQYF.

This rearrangement joins TRBV3-1 to TRBJ2-5; D possibly corresponds to TRBD2 (5 bases). Per germline, CDR1 LGHDT and CDR2 YNNKEL (reference sequence). CDR3 length: 15 amino acids. Between the trimmed V and J ends, which lost 2 bases and 5 bases, there was a span of 15 bases. The CDR3 DNA follows: TGTGCCAGCAGCCAAAATGTCGGGGTTCCGGAGACCCAGTACTTC. It encodes CASSQNVGVPETQYF.

This clonotype was seen at least ten times. The rearrangement links TRBV7-6 to TRBJ2-1, with D maybe TRBD1 (5 bases). The germline V gene encodes CDR1 SGHVS and CDR2 FNYEAQ. This CDR3 has 14 amino acids. Trimming left V 5 bases short and J 1 base short, with 9 bases between. Here the CDR3 DNA reads TGTGCCAGCAGCCTCACAGGATCCTACAATGAGCAGTTCTTC. Its translation: CASSLTGSYNEQFF.

The genes are TRBV6-2 or TRBV6-3 and TRBJ2-1; no clear D. The CDR3 is made up of 14 amino acids. Germline assignment: CDR1 MNHEY and CDR2 SVGEGT. V was trimmed by 7 bases and J by 4 bases, leaving 14 bases between them. The CDR3 loop is CASTRPAGYNEQFF. CDR3 DNA: TGTGCCAGCACCCGACCAGCCGGATACAATGAGCAGTTCTTC.

A single count supports this clonotype. V usage is TRBV5-4 and J usage is TRBJ2-1, with 11 bases fitting TRBD2. This CDR3 has 16 residues. Germline assignment: CDR1 SGHNT and CDR2 YYREEE (reference sequence). V lost 0 bases, J lost 4 bases, and 3 bases stayed unmatched. CDR3 loop: CASSLGGLAVYNEQFF. The CDR3 coding sequence is TGTGCCAGCAGCTTGGGGGGACTAGCGGTTTACAATGAGCAGTTCTTC.